The T cell receptor (beta chain) under discussion was sequenced for a study of blood T cell repertoires in COVID-19. Background on the study: The cDNA or gDNA used as material had been derived from T cells, B-cell-depleted T cells, or PBMCs.

Only in-frame clones appear in the TCRdb table, and some are missing; sequencing was by immunoSEQ multiplex PCR. The table has 100,000 to 120,000 clones, roughly four fifths seen once. Trimming cost V 3 bases and J 8 bases, with 13 bases left between them. The CDR3 has 13 amino acids. Germline V gives CDR1 SGHTA, CDR2 FQGTGA. This clone was detected only once. This sequence originates from a woman between 65 and 79 years old with acute or convalescent COVID-19. The sequenced material came from peripheral blood. V is TRBV7-3 and J is TRBJ1-2; tentative D call: TRBD1 (5 bases). The CDR3 protein is CASSFSQGGGYTF. The CDR3, as DNA: TGTGCCAGCAGCTTCTCCCAGGGTGGAGGCTACACCTTC.